What follows describes a single T cell receptor (beta chain). Antigen unknown. The data derive from a study of shared clonotypes between healthy human individuals. Looking at the study overall: The composition of the donors was a couple of women and a few men aged 18 to 49. The study's findings and limits: Generation probabilities of non-shared clonotypes were lower (relative to those shared by all four donors). Sequencing depth was expected to influence donor clonotype sharing. Sampling was confined to blood; repertoires within tissues likely differ.

Sequenced by immunoSEQ multiplex PCR; TCRdb stores in-frame clones only, minus some. This table holds roughly 640,000 clones, around 72% found once. Sequenced: memory CD4+ T cells sorted from blood. As to subset: CD45RA-negative fraction. This receptor was identified in a woman between 25 and 40 years old in good health.

CDR3 DNA: TGTGCCAGCAGGGGGACCTTTAACTATGGCTACACCTTC. This gives the protein CASRGTFNYGYTF. This chain links TRBV2 with TRBJ1-2; possible D gene TRBD1, 5 bases. V lost 6 bases and J lost 1, with 9 bases in between. The CDR3 contains 13 residues. Germline CDR1 is SNHLY and CDR2 is FYNNEI.